One sample yielded the 9 T cell receptor beta chains listed below, sequenced in a study of spatial heterogeneity in lung cancer. Time point defined: sample taken at primary tumor resection. TCRdb passed the 5' RACE reads through MiXCR, listing each CDR3 protein once. The table shows roughly 10,000 distinct CDR3 sequences, with 6.3% occurring only once. Sequenced here: PBMCs, sampled at surgery. These receptors were obtained from a male donor with early-stage non-small cell lung cancer.

This clonotype has ten or more counts. The rearrangement uses TRBV6-2 or TRBV6-3 and TRBJ2-1; weak D call: TRBD1 (6 bases). This CDR3 is 16 amino acids long. V was shortened by 0 bases and J by 4 bases, with 13 bases between the two germline ends. CDR1 is MNHEY, CDR2 SVGEGT, per germline. The CDR3 sequence is CASSYSKGQGYNEQFF. The CDR3, as DNA: TGTGCCAGCAGTTACTCGAAAGGTCAGGGGTACAATGAGCAGTTCTTC.

The sample holds many counts of this clonotype. This chain links TRBV9 with TRBJ1-1; 7 bases align to TRBD1. The CDR3 contains 15 residues. Germline V gene lookup returns CDR1 SGDLS and CDR2 YYNGEE. V was clipped by 3 bases and J by 1 base; unmatched bases: 6. The CDR3 nucleotides are TGTGCCAGCAGCGGATCAGACAGGGCGAACACTGAAGCTTTCTTT. Protein sequence: CASSGSDRANTEAFF.

Only a few counts were recorded for this clonotype. The V gene is TRBV15, the J gene TRBJ1-4, with 7 bases that match TRBD1. The germline V gene has CDR1 LNHNV and CDR2 YYDKDF (reference sequence). The V segment lost 3 bases and the J segment 3 bases; nucleotides outside the gene matches: 4. CDR3 length equals 15 residues. As DNA, the CDR3 is TGTGCCACCAGCAGTTCCGGGACAGCTAATGAAAAACTGTTTTTT. Its protein is CATSSSGTANEKLFF.

This clonotype was observed a few times. The V gene is TRBV10-2, the J gene TRBJ1-1, with unresolved D. Trimming cost V 4 bases and J 2 bases, with 11 bases left between them. The CDR3 contains 14 residues. CDR1 is WSHSY, CDR2 SAAADI, per germline. CDR3 in amino acids: CASSAYGPNTEAFF. CDR3 coding DNA: TGCGCCAGCAGTGCTTACGGGCCCAACACTGAAGCTTTCTTT.

Many counts were recorded for this clonotype. The CDR3 sequence is CASSGLVVGEQFF. CDR3 nucleotides: TGTGCCAGTTCCGGACTAGTGGTCGGTGAGCAGTTCTTC. V gene TRBV9 combines with J gene TRBJ2-1; 7 bases align to TRBD2. The CDR3 consists of 13 residues. CDR1 is SGDLS and CDR2 is YYNGEE in the germline V gene. J was trimmed by 9 bases and V by 8 bases; bases with no gene match: 11.

The V and J genes are TRBV11-2 and TRBJ2-1, with D uncertain. V lost 0 bases and J lost 0, with 18 bases in between. Germline CDR1 and CDR2: SGHAT and FQNNGV. The CDR3 covers 19 residues. CDR3 sequence reads: CASSLDGRATVSSYNEQFF. The CDR3 region has the DNA TGTGCCAGCAGCTTAGATGGTCGAGCGACGGTGAGCTCCTACAATGAGCAGTTCTTC.

There are many counts of this clonotype. J is TRBJ1-4 and V is TRBV7-9; D remains unclear. The V gene lost 5 bases and the J gene lost 4 bases, with 20 bases spanning the gap. The germline CDR1 and CDR2 sequences are SEHNR and FQNEAQ (reference sequence). The CDR3 is made up of 17 amino acids. The CDR3 region is CASSPPILKGGNEKLFF. The CDR3 coding sequence is TGTGCCAGCAGCCCACCTATCCTCAAAGGAGGTAATGAAAAACTGTTTTTT.

This clonotype is categorized as medium-sized. The genes are TRBV7-8 and TRBJ2-5, with 7 bases fitting TRBD2. The J segment lost 2 bases and the V segment lost 0 bases, leaving 3 bases of the junction unmatched. The CDR3 contains 15 residues. Germline CDR1 is SGHVS and CDR2 is FQNEAQ. As DNA, the CDR3 is TGTGCCAGCAGCTTAGCGGGGGGGTCACAAGAGACCCAGTACTTC. Its protein is CASSLAGGSQETQYF. Based on the CDR3 plus reference TRBV7-8 and TRBJ2-5, the full variable domain is GAGVSQSPRYKVAKRGQDVALRCDPISGHVSLFWYQQALGQGPEFLTYFQNEAQLDKSGLPSDRFFAERPEGSVSTLKIQRTQQEDSAVYLCASSLAGGSQETQYFGPGTRLLVL.

Judged by abundance, this clonotype is medium-sized (0.01 to 0.1%). This chain uses TRBV29-1 with TRBJ2-3; D not certain. The germline V and J ends were trimmed by 2 bases and 2 bases, with 5 bases remaining between them. The CDR3 is 12 residues long. CDR1 and CDR2 from the germline V gene are SQVTM and ANQGSEA. DNA for the CDR3: TGCAGCGTTGAACTCTTCACAGATACGCAGTATTTT. Encoded protein: CSVELFTDTQYF.